Listed here are 22 T cell receptor beta chains from one sample, sequenced in a study of Tregs in tolerant kidney transplant recipients. The assay was immunoSEQ multiplex PCR, and TCRdb's table has in-frame clones only and misses some. This table holds about 110,000 clones, 90% found once. The material sequenced was CD4+ T cells from blood, taken before the transplant. These receptors all come from a human donor who received a combined kidney and bone marrow transplant.

This sequence joins TRBV7-2 and TRBJ2-3; D is perhaps TRBD2 (6 bases). CDR3 length: 16 residues. Trimming removed 1 base at V and 5 bases at J, with 16 bases between. Germline lookup yields CDR1 SGHTA and CDR2 FQGNSA. The DNA for the CDR3 is TGTGCCAGCAGCTTAGTCAGTCGGAGGGGAGGAGATACGCAGTATTTT. Its protein product is CASSLVSRRGGDTQYF.

This chain links TRBV2 with TRBJ1-4; D unresolved. The CDR3 is 15 amino acids. V was pared by 1 base and J by 7 bases, with 13 bases between. The germline V gene encodes CDR1 SNHLY and CDR2 FYNNEI. This CDR3 is CASSEDRRSGEKLFF. The CDR3 bases are TGTGCCAGCAGTGAAGACCGACGGAGTGGTGAAAAACTGTTTTTT.

The chain combines TRBV28 with TRBJ2-7, with D possibly TRBD2 on 7 matching bases. Trimming cost V 7 bases and J 1 base, with 26 bases left between them. The CDR3 extends over 18 amino acids. Germline values: CDR1 MDHEN, CDR2 SYDVKM. In DNA, the CDR3 is TGTGCCAGCAATCCCGTCAAAGGAAGGGGGGGCGGGTCCTACGAGCAGTACTTC. It yields the protein CASNPVKGRGGGSYEQYF.

The V call is TRBV5-1, the J call TRBJ2-7; D might be TRBD1 (5 bases). This CDR3 contains 14 residues. Trimming removed 0 bases at V and 4 bases at J, with 11 bases between. The germline V gene has CDR1 SGHRS and CDR2 YFSETQ. CDR3 in amino acids: CASSLVPGKYEQYF. The CDR3 bases are TGCGCCAGCAGCTTGGTCCCAGGGAAATACGAGCAGTACTTC. The variable domain in full, with the rest retrieved from reference TRBV5-1 and TRBJ2-7, is KAGVTQTPRYLIKTRGQQVTLSCSPISGHRSVSWYQQTPGQGLQFLFEYFSETQRNKGNFPGRFSGRQFSNSRSEMNVSTLELGDSALYLCASSLVPGKYEQYFGPGTRLTVT.

The chain employs TRBV4-2 and TRBJ1-2, with TRBD1 matching over 8 bases. The germline gives CDR1 LGHNA, CDR2 YNFKEQ. The junction had 3 bases not matched to a gene; V was cut back by 0 bases and J by 6 bases. There are 14 residues in the CDR3. The CDR3 DNA is TGTGCCAGCAGCCAAGATGACAGGGGAGATGGCTACACCTTC. Translating it yields CASSQDDRGDGYTF.

J is TRBJ1-2 and V is TRBV7-2; D gene unclear. CDR1 SGHTA and CDR2 FQGNSA come from the germline V gene. CDR3 length: 13 amino acids. V was trimmed by 5 bases and J by 8 bases, leaving 15 bases between them. The CDR3 sequence: CASSPEGGRGYTF. In DNA, the CDR3 is TGTGCCAGCAGCCCGGAAGGAGGACGGGGCTACACCTTC.

This clone was found once. V gene TRBV18 combines with J gene TRBJ2-3, with 9 bases aligning to TRBD2. This CDR3 comprises 17 residues. V lost 3 bases to trimming and J lost 2 bases; unmatched junction nucleotides: 9. Germline V CDR1 and CDR2: KGHSH, LQKENI. CDR3 nucleotides: TGTGCCAGCTCACCCCTAGCGGGATCGGGGTTCACAGATACGCAGTATTTT. Translation gives CASSPLAGSGFTDTQYF.

The chain combines TRBV18 with TRBJ1-5, with a weak D call TRBD1 (6 bases). With 3 bases removed from V and 1 base from J, the gap between germline ends came to 7 bases. CDR3 length: 14 residues. Germline V gene data show CDR1 as KGHSH and CDR2 as LQKENI. In nucleotides, the CDR3 is TGTGCCAGCTCACCGGGGGCCAGCAATCAGCCCCAGCATTTT. This sequence encodes CASSPGASNQPQHF.

This chain uses TRBV5-5 with TRBJ2-7, with 8 bases matching TRBD2. The V gene end was trimmed by 0 bases and the J gene end by 5 bases; junction bases not matched to a gene: 7. This CDR3 is built from 15 residues. From germline, CDR1 is SGHKS and CDR2 YYEKEE (reference sequence). CDR3 sequence reads: CASSLAAAGVDEQYF. The CDR3 nucleotides read TGTGCCAGCAGCTTGGCCGCAGCGGGAGTCGACGAGCAGTACTTC.

The rearrangement uses TRBV28 and TRBJ2-7; TRBD1 matches at 10 bases. The germline V gene has CDR1 MDHEN and CDR2 SYDVKM. This CDR3 is 16 amino acids long. J was trimmed by 3 bases and V by 6 bases; bases with no gene match: 11. The CDR3 protein is CASSPPWGTGDYEQYF. The CDR3 nucleotides are TGTGCCAGCAGCCCACCTTGGGGGACAGGGGACTACGAGCAGTACTTC.

The rearrangement uses TRBV9 and TRBJ2-7, with TRBD2 as a possible D gene (5 bases). The germline gives CDR1 SGDLS, CDR2 YYNGEE. Trimming took 3 bases from V and 1 from J, leaving 8 bases between them. The CDR3 loop spans 13 amino acids. In DNA form, the CDR3 reads TGTGCCAGCAGCGCGGGGTTGTCCTACGAGCAGTACTTC. Translation gives CASSAGLSYEQYF. The complete variable domain, with remaining parts taken from reference TRBV9 and TRBJ2-7, reads DSGVTQTPKHLITATGQRVTLRCSPRSGDLSVYWYQQSLDQGLQFLIQYYNGEERAKGNILERFSAQQFPDLHSELNLSSLELGDSALYFCASSAGLSYEQYFGPGTRLTVT.

This chain connects TRBV14 to TRBJ1-6; D may be TRBD1 (5 bases). Germline V gives CDR1 SGHDN, CDR2 FVKESK. The CDR3 contains 13 residues. V was shortened by 6 bases and J by 6 bases, with 9 bases between the two germline ends. The CDR3 here is CASRRQPNSPLHF. The CDR3 DNA reads as TGTGCCAGCAGGAGACAGCCTAATTCACCCCTCCACTTT. Full variable domain (missing parts from reference TRBV14 and TRBJ1-6): EAGVTQFPSHSVIEKGQTVTLRCDPISGHDNLYWYRRVMGKEIKFLLHFVKESKQDESGMPNNRFLAERTGGTYSTLKVQPAELEDSGVYFCASRRQPNSPLHFGNGTRLTVT.

The rearrangement uses TRBV6-5 and TRBJ2-4, with D perhaps matching TRBD2 (5 bases). The CDR3 totals 12 residues. CDR1 and CDR2 (germline): MNHEY, SVGAGI. Between the trimmed V and J ends, which lost 2 bases and 12 bases, there was a span of 11 bases. The CDR3 region is CASSYGVGSQYF. The CDR3 nucleotides read TGTGCCAGCAGTTACGGGGTGGGGAGTCAGTACTTC.

V gene TRBV19 combines with J gene TRBJ2-3, with 9 bases matching TRBD2. Germline trimming cut 5 bases from V and 3 bases from J; bases unmatched to any gene: 9. Germline V lookup: CDR1 LNHDA, CDR2 SQIVND (reference sequence). The CDR3 sequence is 16 residues long. CDR3 coding DNA: TGTGCCAGTAGTGCACGACTAGCGGATCGGACAGATACGCAGTATTTT. Translating it yields CASSARLADRTDTQYF.

The gene calls are TRBV28 and TRBJ1-1; D uncertain. The V gene lost 3 bases and the J gene lost 10 bases, with 12 bases spanning the gap. Germline lookup yields CDR1 MDHEN and CDR2 SYDVKM. The CDR3 contains 12 residues. The DNA of the CDR3 is TGTGCCAGCAGTTTGAAGGGAGCGTCAGCTTTCTTT. Amino acids: CASSLKGASAFF.

V gene TRBV6-6 combines with J gene TRBJ2-7, with a possible D match to TRBD1 (5 bases). CDR1 and CDR2 from the germline V gene are MNHNY and SVGAGI (reference sequence). CDR3 size: 15 residues. Trimming took 2 bases from V and 4 from J, leaving 15 bases between them. The CDR3, as DNA: TGTGCCAGCAGTTACCAGGCAGGGAAGGTATACGAGCAGTACTTC. This codes for CASSYQAGKVYEQYF.

The chain couples TRBV7-2 to TRBJ2-7; D gene ambiguous. V gave up 1 base and J gave up 2 bases, with 9 bases separating them. The germline V gene encodes CDR1 SGHTA and CDR2 FQGNSA. The length of the CDR3 is 14 residues. In DNA form, the CDR3 reads TGTGCCAGCAGCTTAGGCGGCGGAACCTACGAGCAGTACTTC. It codes for CASSLGGGTYEQYF.

The chain carries TRBV28 and TRBJ2-1; TRBD2 agrees at 7 bases. V lost 6 bases, J lost 2 bases, and 7 bases stayed unmatched. CDR1 is MDHEN and CDR2 is SYDVKM in the germline V gene. The CDR3 extends over 15 amino acids. CDR3: CASSQTSDPYNEQFF. The CDR3 DNA reads TGTGCCAGCAGCCAAACTAGCGACCCCTACAATGAGCAGTTCTTC.

The rearrangement joins TRBV9 to TRBJ2-3; D might be TRBD1 (6 bases). CDR3 length: 14 amino acids. Trimming took off 4 bases at V and 3 bases at J, with 12 bases between the two ends. Germline V gene sequence: CDR1 SGDLS, CDR2 YYNGEE. This CDR3 is CASSTHRETDTQYF. The CDR3 nucleotides are TGTGCCAGCAGCACGCACAGGGAGACAGATACGCAGTATTTT.

This rearrangement joins TRBV9 to TRBJ2-3; 7 positions match TRBD2. Germline V gives CDR1 SGDLS, CDR2 YYNGEE. V lost 4 bases and J lost 0; bases outside the gene matches: 5. The CDR3 runs 15 residues. The CDR3 coding sequence is TGTGCCAGCAGCCCCAGCGGGACTAGCACAGATACGCAGTATTTT. Amino acids: CASSPSGTSTDTQYF.

The rearrangement joins TRBV19 to TRBJ2-1; tentatively, D is TRBD1 (5 bases). Germline V CDR1 and CDR2: LNHDA, SQIVND (reference sequence). Deletions cut 4 bases from V and 0 bases from J, with 13 bases between. The CDR3 totals 16 residues. CDR3 residues: CASSNLGAFSYNEQFF. In DNA form, the CDR3 reads TGTGCCAGTAGTAATCTAGGGGCCTTCTCCTACAATGAGCAGTTCTTC.

The chain uses TRBV7-9 and TRBJ1-1; 7 nucleotides agree with TRBD1. Germline V gene sequence: CDR1 SEHNR, CDR2 FQNEAQ (reference sequence). This CDR3 is 13 amino acids long. The trim removed 5 bases at V and 5 bases at J, leaving 5 bases unmatched. The CDR3 reads CASSRDRATEAFF. CDR3 DNA: TGTGCCAGCAGCAGAGACAGGGCTACTGAAGCTTTCTTT.